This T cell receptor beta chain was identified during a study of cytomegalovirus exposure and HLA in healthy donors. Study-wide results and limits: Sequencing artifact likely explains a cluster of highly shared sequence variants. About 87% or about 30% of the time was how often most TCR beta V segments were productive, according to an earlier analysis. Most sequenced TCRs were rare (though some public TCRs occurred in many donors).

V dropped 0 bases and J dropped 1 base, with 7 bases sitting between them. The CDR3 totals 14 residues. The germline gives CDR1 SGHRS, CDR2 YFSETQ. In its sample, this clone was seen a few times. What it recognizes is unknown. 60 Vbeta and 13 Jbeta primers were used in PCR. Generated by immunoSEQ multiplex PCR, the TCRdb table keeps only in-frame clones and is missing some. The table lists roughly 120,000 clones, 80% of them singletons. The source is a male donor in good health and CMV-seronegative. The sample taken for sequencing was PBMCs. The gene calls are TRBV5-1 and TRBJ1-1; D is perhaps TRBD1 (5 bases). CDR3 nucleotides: TGCGCCAGCAGCTTGGACAGGCCGAACACTGAAGCTTTCTTT. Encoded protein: CASSLDRPNTEAFF.